A single sample is the source of the 2 T cell receptor beta chains below, sequenced in a study of cytomegalovirus exposure and HLA in healthy donors (dated by TCRdb to 2016 to 2017). Libraries were built with the immunoSEQ multiplex PCR assay. For the multiplex PCR, a mixture combining 60 forward primers for TCR Vbeta segments and 13 reverse primers for TCR Jbeta segments was used. Not all clones reach the TCRdb copy of this immuneACCESS table, which keeps in-frame sequences only. Checked studies attribute under half of the gap to unresolved V genes and leave the rest unexplained. This sample gives about 210,000 clones in total; about 76% of them show up just once. The top ten hold about 0.36% of the sample. Sequencing was done on a sample of PBMCs. The receptors were gathered from a male donor in good health and CMV-seropositive.

On this clone: An end of the junction does not agree with germline; a read error may underlie this. The rearrangement links TRBV6-1 to TRBJ1-2; D is possibly TRBD1 (5 bases). This CDR3 region has 16 residues. Germline CDR1 is MNHNS and CDR2 is SASEGT. This CDR3 is CASSEEVAGHNYGYTF. The CDR3 coding sequence is TGTGCCAGCAGCGAAGAGGTGGCAGGGCACAACTATGGCTACACCTTC.

The chain uses TRBV2 and TRBJ1-5; TRBD1 matches at 8 bases. The germline gives CDR1 SNHLY, CDR2 FYNNEI. The CDR3 has 14 residues. V dropped 4 bases and J dropped 8; count of bases not matched to a gene: 7. Here the CDR3 DNA reads TGTGCCAGCAGTGTCCCGCAGGGGGCTAAGCCCCAGCATTTT. Encoded protein: CASSVPQGAKPQHF.